The 12 T cell receptor beta chains reported below all come from one sample, sequenced in a study of Graves' ophthalmopathy and Graves' hyperthyroidism (dated by TCRdb to the late 2010s). TCRdb lists the instrument as Illumina HiSeq 2000. TCR beta CDR3 regions were amplified from RNA transcripts for repertoire sequencing. HTBI primers and the Qiagen OneStep RT-PCR kit were used in a first-round RT-PCR, which was followed by a second-round multiplex PCR, size selection and purification. The public sequencing data were trimmed at Q25 with fastp and processed into clonotypes with MiXCR by TCRdb, which kept only in-frame beta chains. Under each unique CDR3 protein, matching rows form one entry showing the most common genes and DNA. The sample has some 370,000 distinct CDR3 sequences on record, 17% of them singletons. The top ten clonotypes cover roughly 2.4% of the sample. The sample was peripheral blood. All receptors derive from an adult woman with stable Graves' hyperthyroidism.

This clonotype was seen repeatedly, ten times or more. The rearrangement links TRBV28 to TRBJ2-5, with D tentatively TRBD2 (5 bases). CDR3 length: 15 amino acids. With 9 bases removed from V and 5 bases from J, the gap between germline ends came to 22 bases. The germline V gene has CDR1 MDHEN and CDR2 SYDVKM. The CDR3 bases are TGTGCCAGTATGAACCCGGAGGAAAGGTGGGAGACCCAGTACTTC. This gives the protein CASMNPEERWETQYF.

This clonotype was detected a few times. J is TRBJ2-2 and V is TRBV28; 11 bases map to TRBD2. This CDR3 contains 17 residues. The germline V gene encodes CDR1 MDHEN and CDR2 SYDVKM. The junction had 9 bases not matched to a gene; V was cut back by 7 bases and J by 2 bases. The CDR3 is CASKLAGVVGNTGELFF. The CDR3 DNA reads TGTGCCAGCAAACTAGCGGGAGTCGTCGGAAACACCGGGGAGCTGTTTTTT. The complete variable domain, with remaining parts taken from reference TRBV28 and TRBJ2-2, reads DVKVTQSSRYLVKRTGEKVFLECVQDMDHENMFWYRQDPGLGLRLIYFSYDVKMKEKGDIPEGYSVSREKKERFSLILESASTNQTSMYLCASKLAGVVGNTGELFFGEGSRLTVL.

This clonotype was recorded once. This is likely a read error, given that the CDR3 carries no conserved phenylalanine or tryptophan at its end. The DNA is omitted, as the CDR3 cannot be located on it reliably, and the CDR3 follows TCRdb's listing. J is TRBJ1-1 and V is TRBV27; TRBD1 is taken as the D call from the table, unchecked against the DNA. Germline V lookup: CDR1 MNHEY, CDR2 SMNVEV (reference sequence). Termini included, the CDR3 measures 14 amino acids. The CDR3 loop reads CASRGGQGSTEACL.

In this sample, this clonotype turned up many times. This chain uses TRBV28 with TRBJ2-7, with D perhaps matching TRBD1 (6 bases). V dropped 10 bases and J dropped 0 bases, with 13 bases sitting between them. The germline CDR1 and CDR2 sequences are MDHEN and SYDVKM. CDR3 length equals 13 residues. The CDR3 nucleotides read TGTGCCACCAAGGACAGAAGCTCCTACGAGCAGTACTTC. It codes for CATKDRSSYEQYF.

This clonotype was seen repeatedly, ten times or more. This sequence joins TRBV7-2 and TRBJ2-5; no clear D gene. The germline V gene encodes CDR1 SGHTA and CDR2 FQGNSA. V lost 5 bases and J 3 bases, leaving 13 bases between the germline ends. This CDR3 has 14 amino acids. The CDR3 DNA reads as TGTGCCAGCAGCCCCTTCGACCCTAAAGAGACCCAGTACTTC. It codes for CASSPFDPKETQYF.

This clonotype was picked up many times. The CDR3 sequence is CASSRRSSIHTEAFF. The CDR3 DNA reads as TGCGCCAGCAGCCGCCGGAGTTCCATCCACACTGAAGCTTTCTTT. V usage is TRBV5-1 and J usage is TRBJ1-1; no reliable D call. CDR3 length: 15 residues. Trimming took 4 bases from V and 3 from J, leaving 16 bases between them. Germline V lookup: CDR1 SGHRS, CDR2 YFSETQ.

This clonotype occurred many times. The chain carries TRBV12-3 or TRBV12-4 and TRBJ2-7; 7 nucleotides match TRBD1. This CDR3 spans 12 amino acids. The V segment lost 2 bases and the J segment 6 bases; nucleotides outside the gene matches: 1. The CDR3 DNA reads as TGTGCCAGCAGTTTATCAGGGGGCGAGCAGTACTTC. Its protein is CASSLSGGEQYF.

This clonotype was observed at least ten times. One end of the junction varies from germline; a read error may be responsible. The rearrangement joins TRBV20-1 to TRBJ2-4; D remains unclear. The CDR3 contains 15 residues. Per germline, CDR1 DFQATT and CDR2 SNEGSKA (reference sequence). This CDR3 is CSASGGALAKNIKYF. Here the CDR3 DNA reads TGCAGTGCTAGCGGCGGCGCGTTGGCCAAAAACATTAAGTACTTC.

This clonotype was seen many times. CDR3 loop: CASSLVFSQGPSRETQYF. The CDR3, as DNA: TGCGCCAGCAGCTTGGTCTTCTCACAGGGGCCTTCGCGTGAGACCCAGTACTTC. The chain has TRBV5-1 and TRBJ2-5, with 7 bases fitting TRBD1. The CDR3 loop spans 18 amino acids. Trimming removed 0 bases from V and 5 bases from J; junction bases left unmatched: 16. Germline V CDR1 and CDR2: SGHRS, YFSETQ. Using reference TRBV5-1 and TRBJ2-5 for the parts outside the CDR3, the full variable domain is KAGVTQTPRYLIKTRGQQVTLSCSPISGHRSVSWYQQTPGQGLQFLFEYFSETQRNKGNFPGRFSGRQFSNSRSEMNVSTLELGDSALYLCASSLVFSQGPSRETQYFGPGTRLLVL.

This clonotype was counted only a few times. This may come from a read error, since a much larger clone is one base off. This chain links TRBV6-2 or TRBV6-3 with TRBJ2-2, with TRBD1 matching over 10 bases. This CDR3 has 14 amino acids. Germline CDR1 and CDR2: MNHEY and SVGEGT. After removal of 10 bases from V and 9 bases from J, the junction contained 11 bases not matched to a gene. The CDR3 loop is CATDPGQGPWELFF. The CDR3 nucleotides read TGTGCCACAGACCCGGGACAGGGGCCCTGGGAGCTGTTTTTT.

V and J are TRBV7-8 and TRBJ1-1; D is possibly TRBD1 (5 bases). Germline V CDR1 and CDR2: SGHVS, FQNEAQ. There are 18 residues in the CDR3. The V gene lost 5 bases and the J gene lost 1 base, with 23 bases spanning the gap. The CDR3 nucleotides are TGTGCCAGCAGCAGGGGAGGGGCACTTCCAGGGTGGAACACTGAAGCTTTCTTT. Protein: CASSRGGALPGWNTEAFF.

This clonotype was seen at least ten times. V gene TRBV20-1 combines with J gene TRBJ1-6; unclear D gene. The germline gives CDR1 DFQATT, CDR2 SNEGSKA (reference sequence). CDR3 size: 11 residues. The germline V and J ends were trimmed by 3 bases and 14 bases, with 11 bases remaining between them. The CDR3 bases are TGCAGTGCTAGGACCGGCGGATCCCTCCACTTT. Amino acid sequence: CSARTGGSLHF.